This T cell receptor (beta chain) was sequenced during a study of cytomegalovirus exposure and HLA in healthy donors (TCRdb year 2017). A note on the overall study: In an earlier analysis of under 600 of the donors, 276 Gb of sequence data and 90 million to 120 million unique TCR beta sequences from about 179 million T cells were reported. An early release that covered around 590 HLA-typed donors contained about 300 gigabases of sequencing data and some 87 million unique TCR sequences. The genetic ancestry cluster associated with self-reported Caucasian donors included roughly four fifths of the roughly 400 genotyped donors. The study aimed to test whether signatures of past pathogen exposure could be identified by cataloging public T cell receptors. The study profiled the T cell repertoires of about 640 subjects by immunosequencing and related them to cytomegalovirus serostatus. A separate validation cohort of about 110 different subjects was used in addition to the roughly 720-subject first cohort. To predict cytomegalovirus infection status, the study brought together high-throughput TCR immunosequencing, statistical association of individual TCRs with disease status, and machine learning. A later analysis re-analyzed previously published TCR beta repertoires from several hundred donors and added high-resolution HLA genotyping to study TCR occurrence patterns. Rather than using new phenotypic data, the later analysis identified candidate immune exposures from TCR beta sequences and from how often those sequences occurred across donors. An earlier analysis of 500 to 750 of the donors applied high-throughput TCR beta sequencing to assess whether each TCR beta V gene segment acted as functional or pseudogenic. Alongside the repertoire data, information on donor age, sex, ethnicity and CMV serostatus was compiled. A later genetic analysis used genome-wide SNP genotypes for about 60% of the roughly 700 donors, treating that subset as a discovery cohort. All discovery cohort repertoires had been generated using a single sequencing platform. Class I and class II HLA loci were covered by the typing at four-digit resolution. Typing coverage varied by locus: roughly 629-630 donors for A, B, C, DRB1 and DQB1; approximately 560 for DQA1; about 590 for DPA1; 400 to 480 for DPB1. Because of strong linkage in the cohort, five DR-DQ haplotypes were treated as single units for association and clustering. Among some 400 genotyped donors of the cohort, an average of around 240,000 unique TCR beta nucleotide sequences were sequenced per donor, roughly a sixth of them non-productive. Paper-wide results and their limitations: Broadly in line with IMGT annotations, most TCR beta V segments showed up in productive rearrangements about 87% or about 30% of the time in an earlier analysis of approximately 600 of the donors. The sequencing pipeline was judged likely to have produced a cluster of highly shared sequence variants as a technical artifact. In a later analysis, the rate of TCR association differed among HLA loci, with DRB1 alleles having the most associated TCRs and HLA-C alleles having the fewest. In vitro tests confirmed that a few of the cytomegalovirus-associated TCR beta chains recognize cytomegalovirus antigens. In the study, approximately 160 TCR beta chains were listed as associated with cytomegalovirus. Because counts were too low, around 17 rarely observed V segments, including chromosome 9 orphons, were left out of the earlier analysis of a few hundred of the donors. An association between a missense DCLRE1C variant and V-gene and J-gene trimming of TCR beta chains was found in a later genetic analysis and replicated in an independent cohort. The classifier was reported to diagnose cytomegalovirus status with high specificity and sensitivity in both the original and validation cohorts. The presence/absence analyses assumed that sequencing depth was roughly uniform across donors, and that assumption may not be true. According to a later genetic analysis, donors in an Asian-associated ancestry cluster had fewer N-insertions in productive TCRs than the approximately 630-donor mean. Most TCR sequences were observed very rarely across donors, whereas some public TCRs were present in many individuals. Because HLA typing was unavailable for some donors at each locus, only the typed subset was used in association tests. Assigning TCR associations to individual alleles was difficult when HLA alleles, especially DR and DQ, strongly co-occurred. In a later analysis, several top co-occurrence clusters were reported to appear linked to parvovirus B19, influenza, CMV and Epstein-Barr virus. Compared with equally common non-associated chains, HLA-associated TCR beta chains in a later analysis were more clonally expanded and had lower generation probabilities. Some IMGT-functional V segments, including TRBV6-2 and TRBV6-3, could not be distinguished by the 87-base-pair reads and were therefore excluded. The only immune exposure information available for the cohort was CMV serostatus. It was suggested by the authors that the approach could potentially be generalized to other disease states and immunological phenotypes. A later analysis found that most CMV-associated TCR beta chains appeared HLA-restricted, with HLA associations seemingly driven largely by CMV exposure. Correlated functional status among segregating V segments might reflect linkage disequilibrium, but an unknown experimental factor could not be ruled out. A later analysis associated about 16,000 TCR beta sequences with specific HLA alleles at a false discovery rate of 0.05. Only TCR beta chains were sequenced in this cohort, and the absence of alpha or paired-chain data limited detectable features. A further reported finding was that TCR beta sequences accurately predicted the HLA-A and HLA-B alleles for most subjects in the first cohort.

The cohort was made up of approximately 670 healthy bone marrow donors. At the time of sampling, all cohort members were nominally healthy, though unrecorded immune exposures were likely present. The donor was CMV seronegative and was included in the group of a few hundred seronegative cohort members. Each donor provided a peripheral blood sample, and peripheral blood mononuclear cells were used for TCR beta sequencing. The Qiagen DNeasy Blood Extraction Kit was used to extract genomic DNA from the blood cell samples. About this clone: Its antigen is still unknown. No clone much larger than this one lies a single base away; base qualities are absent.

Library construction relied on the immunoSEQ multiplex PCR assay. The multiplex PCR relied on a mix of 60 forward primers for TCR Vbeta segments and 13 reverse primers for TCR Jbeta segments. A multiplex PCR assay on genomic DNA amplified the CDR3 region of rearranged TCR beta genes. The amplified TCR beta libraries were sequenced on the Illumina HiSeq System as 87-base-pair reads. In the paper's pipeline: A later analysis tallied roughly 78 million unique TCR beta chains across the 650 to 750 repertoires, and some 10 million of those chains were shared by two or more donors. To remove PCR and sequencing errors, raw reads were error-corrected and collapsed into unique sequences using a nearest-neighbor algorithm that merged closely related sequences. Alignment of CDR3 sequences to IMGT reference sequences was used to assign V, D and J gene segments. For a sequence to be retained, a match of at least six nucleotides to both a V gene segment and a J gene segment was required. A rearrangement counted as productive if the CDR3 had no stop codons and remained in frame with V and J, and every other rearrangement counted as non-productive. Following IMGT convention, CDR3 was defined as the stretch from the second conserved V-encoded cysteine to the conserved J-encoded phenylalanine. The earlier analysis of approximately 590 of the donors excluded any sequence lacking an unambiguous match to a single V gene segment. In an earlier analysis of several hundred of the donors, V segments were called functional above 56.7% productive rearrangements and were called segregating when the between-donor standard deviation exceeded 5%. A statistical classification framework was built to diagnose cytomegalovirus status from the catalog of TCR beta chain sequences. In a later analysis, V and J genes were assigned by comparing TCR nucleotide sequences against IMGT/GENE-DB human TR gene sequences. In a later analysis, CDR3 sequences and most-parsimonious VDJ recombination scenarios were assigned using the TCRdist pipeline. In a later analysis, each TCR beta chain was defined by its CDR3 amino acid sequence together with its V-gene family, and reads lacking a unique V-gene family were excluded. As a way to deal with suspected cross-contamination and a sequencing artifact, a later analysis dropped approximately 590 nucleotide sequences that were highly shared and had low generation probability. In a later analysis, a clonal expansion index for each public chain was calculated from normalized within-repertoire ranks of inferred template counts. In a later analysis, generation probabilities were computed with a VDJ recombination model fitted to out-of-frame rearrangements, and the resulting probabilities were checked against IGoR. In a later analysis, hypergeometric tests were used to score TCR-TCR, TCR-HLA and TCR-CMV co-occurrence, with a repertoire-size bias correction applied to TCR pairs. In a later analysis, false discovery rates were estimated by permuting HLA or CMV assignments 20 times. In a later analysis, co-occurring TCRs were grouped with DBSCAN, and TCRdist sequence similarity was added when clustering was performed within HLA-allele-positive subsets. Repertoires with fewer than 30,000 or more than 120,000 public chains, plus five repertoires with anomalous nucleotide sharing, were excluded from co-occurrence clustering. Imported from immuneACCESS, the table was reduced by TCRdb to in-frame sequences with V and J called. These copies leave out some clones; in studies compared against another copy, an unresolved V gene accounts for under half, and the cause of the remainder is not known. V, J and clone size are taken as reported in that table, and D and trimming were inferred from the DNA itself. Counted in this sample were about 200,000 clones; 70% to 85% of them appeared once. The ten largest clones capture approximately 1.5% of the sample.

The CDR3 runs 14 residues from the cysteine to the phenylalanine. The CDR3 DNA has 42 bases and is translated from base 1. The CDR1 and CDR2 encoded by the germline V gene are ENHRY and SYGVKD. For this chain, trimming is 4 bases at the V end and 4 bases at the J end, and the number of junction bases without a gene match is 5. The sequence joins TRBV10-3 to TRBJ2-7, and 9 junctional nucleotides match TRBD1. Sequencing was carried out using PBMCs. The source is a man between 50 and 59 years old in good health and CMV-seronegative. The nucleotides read TGTGCCATCAGTGGGGACAGGGCAGATTACGAGCAGTACTTC. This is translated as CAISGDRADYEQYF.